The rows below give T cell receptor beta chains drawn from one sample of a study of glioma-infiltrating T cells. TCRdb independently ran MiXCR on the multiplex PCR reads; one entry per CDR3 protein. The table lists about 140,000 distinct CDR3 sequences, about two fifths of them singletons. Specimen: glioma tissue, nonneoplastic brain tissue, or PBMCs (not recorded which). The receptors originated from a human donor with low-grade glioma or glioblastoma, undergoing nonglioma brain surgery, or in good health (not recorded which). The CDR3 runs from the conserved cysteine through the conserved F or W. D genes are given only for firm matches. The size entry is marked missing in some rows and otherwise reads once, few, many or a size class.

TRBV6-1	NA	TRBJ1-6	many	CASSRGLDSPLHF	TGTGCCAGCAGCAGGGGATTGGATTCACCCCTCCACTTT
TRBV6-5	NA	TRBJ2-5	NA	CASMGRAETQYF	TGTGCCAGCATGGGCAGGGCGGAGACCCAGTACTTC
TRBV20-1	NA	TRBJ1-2	few	CSAPTTARYYGYTF	TGCAGTGCCCCGACGACAGCTAGGTACTATGGCTACACCTTC
TRBV20-1	NA	TRBJ1-1	NA	CSGGENMNTEAFF	TGCAGCGGGGGGGAAAACATGAACACTGAAGCTTTCTTT
TRBV28	TRBD2	TRBJ2-1	NA	CAHAGTSGYNEQFF	TGTGCGCATGCCGGGACTAGCGGATACAATGAGCAGTTCTTC
TRBV7-2	NA	TRBJ1-5	NA	CASSLTVNQPQHF	TGTGCCAGCAGCCTGACGGTCAATCAGCCCCAGCATTTT
TRBV7-9	NA	TRBJ2-1	NA	CASSGGRAGYSYSEQFF	TGTGCCAGCAGCGGAGGCCGAGCGGGTTACTCCTACAGTGAGCAGTTCTTC
TRBV27	NA	TRBJ2-5	NA	CASSYLSPPQETQYF	TGTGCCAGCAGTTACCTCTCGCCCCCACAAGAGACCCAGTACTTC
TRBV27	NA	TRBJ2-3	NA	CATSMEITDTQYF	TGTGCCACCAGTATGGAGATCACAGATACGCAGTATTTT
TRBV6-1	TRBD1	TRBJ2-7	many	CASSRDRGVYEQYF	TGTGCCAGCAGCCGGGACAGGGGCGTTTACGAGCAGTACTTC
TRBV28	NA	TRBJ2-7	NA	CASSATDGFLEQYF	TGTGCCAGCAGTGCCACGGACGGCTTCTTGGAGCAGTACTTC
TRBV24-1	TRBD1	TRBJ2-5	NA	CATSDFRQGAEETQYF	TGTGCCACCAGTGATTTTCGACAGGGGGCCGAGGAGACCCAGTACTTC
TRBV6-1	NA	TRBJ1-1	many	CASRDGWNTEAFF	TGTGCCAGCAGGGACGGCTGGAACACTGAAGCTTTCTTT
TRBV2	NA	TRBJ1-5	NA	CASSEEATDNQPQHF	TGCGCCAGCAGTGAAGAGGCTACAGACAATCAGCCCCAGCATTTT
TRBV20-1	NA	TRBJ2-7	many	CSAPTARSYEQYF	TGCAGTGCCCCGACCGCCCGTTCCTACGAGCAGTACTTC
TRBV27	NA	TRBJ2-7	NA	CASRVRPQGHYEQYF	TGTGCCAGCAGAGTTAGACCACAGGGACACTACGAGCAGTACTTC
TRBV2	TRBD1	TRBJ1-5	NA	CASNRDWTGSYQPQHF	TGTGCCAGCAACCGGGATTGGACAGGGTCGTATCAGCCCCAGCATTTT
TRBV7-8	NA	TRBJ2-7	NA	CASSLWGRGYEQYF	TGTGCCAGCAGCTTGTGGGGGCGGGGCTACGAGCAGTACTTC
TRBV12-3/TRBV12-4	TRBD1	TRBJ2-5	NA	CASRDRDRETQYF	TGTGCAAGCAGGGACAGGGATCGGGAGACCCAGTACTTC
TRBV7-9	NA	TRBJ1-5	NA	CASSRTGTVKNQPQHF	TGTGCCAGCAGCAGAACCGGGACGGTAAAGAATCAGCCCCAGCATTTT